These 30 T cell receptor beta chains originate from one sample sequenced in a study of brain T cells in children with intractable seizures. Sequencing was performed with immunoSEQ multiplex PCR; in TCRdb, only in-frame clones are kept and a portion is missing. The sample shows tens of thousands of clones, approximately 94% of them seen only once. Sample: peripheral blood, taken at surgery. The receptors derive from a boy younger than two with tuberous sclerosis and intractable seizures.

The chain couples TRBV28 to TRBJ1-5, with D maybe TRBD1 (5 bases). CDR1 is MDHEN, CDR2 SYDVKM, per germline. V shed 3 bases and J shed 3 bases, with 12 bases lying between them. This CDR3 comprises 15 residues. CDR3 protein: CASSFNGAYNQPQHF. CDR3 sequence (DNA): TGTGCCAGCAGTTTCAACGGGGCTTACAATCAGCCCCAGCATTTT.

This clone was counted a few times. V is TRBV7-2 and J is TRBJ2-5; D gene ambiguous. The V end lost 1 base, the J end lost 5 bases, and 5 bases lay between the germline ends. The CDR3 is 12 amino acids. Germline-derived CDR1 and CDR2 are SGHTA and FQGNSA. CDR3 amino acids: CASSLVRETQYF. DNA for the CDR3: TGTGCCAGCAGCTTAGTTCGGGAGACCCAGTACTTC. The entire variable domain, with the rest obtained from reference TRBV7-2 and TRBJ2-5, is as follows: GAGVSQSPSNKVTEKGKDVELRCDPISGHTALYWYRQSLGQGLEFLIYFQGNSAPDKSGLPSDRFSAERTGGSVSTLTIQRTQQEDSAVYLCASSLVRETQYFGPGTRLLVL.

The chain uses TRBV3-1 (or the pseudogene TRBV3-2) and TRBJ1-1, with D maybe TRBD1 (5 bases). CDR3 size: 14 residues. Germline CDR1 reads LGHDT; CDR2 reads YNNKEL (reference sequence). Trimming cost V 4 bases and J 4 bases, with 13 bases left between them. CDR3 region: CASSLKTQGTEAFF. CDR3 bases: TGTGCCAGCAGCCTTAAGACTCAGGGCACTGAAGCTTTCTTT.

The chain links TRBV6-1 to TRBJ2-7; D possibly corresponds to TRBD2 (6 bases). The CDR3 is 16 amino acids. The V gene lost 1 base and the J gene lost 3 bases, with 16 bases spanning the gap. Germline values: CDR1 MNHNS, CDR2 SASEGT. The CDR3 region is CASSEVVGGPIYEQYF. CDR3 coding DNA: TGTGCCAGCAGTGAAGTCGTCGGGGGTCCCATCTACGAGCAGTACTTC.

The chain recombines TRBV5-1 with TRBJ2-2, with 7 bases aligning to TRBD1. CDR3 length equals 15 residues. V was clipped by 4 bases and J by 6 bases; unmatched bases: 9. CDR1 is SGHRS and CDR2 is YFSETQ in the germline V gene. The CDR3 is CASSPDGTDSGELFF. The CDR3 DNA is TGCGCCAGCAGCCCGGATGGGACAGACTCCGGGGAGCTGTTTTTT.

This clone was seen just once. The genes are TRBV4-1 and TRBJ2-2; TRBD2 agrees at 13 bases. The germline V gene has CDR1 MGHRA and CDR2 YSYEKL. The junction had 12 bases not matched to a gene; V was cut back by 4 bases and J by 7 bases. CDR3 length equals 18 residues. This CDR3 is CASSPQGLAGVVGGELFF. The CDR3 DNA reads TGCGCCAGCAGCCCACAAGGACTAGCGGGGGTTGTGGGCGGGGAGCTGTTTTTT.

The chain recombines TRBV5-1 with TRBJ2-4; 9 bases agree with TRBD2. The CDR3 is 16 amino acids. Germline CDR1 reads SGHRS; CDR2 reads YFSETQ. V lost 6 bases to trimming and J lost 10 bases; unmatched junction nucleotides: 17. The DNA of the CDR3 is TGCGCCAGCATTCCTATAGCGGGAGTTTTCCCCAATATTCAGTACTTC. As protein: CASIPIAGVFPNIQYF.

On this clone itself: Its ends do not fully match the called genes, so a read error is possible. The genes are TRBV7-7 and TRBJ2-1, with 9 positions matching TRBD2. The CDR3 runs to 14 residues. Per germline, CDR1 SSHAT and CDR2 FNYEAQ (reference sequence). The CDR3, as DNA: TGTGCTAGCAGCCTGGCCGGACTAGCGAATGAGCAGTTCTTC. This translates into CASSLAGLANEQFF.

This CDR3 is CSPSRNRGLGEKLFF. The CDR3, as DNA: TGCAGCCCTAGTCGGAACAGGGGGTTAGGTGAAAAACTGTTTTTT. The chain joins TRBV20-1 to TRBJ1-4; 8 bases are shared with TRBD1. This CDR3 is 15 amino acids long. In germline, CDR1 is DFQATT, CDR2 SNEGSKA (reference sequence).

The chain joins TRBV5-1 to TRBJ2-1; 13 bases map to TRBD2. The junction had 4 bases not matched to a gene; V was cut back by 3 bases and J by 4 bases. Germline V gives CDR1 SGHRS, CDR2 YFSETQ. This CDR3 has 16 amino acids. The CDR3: CASSSGTSGTYNEQFF. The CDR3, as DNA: TGCGCCAGCAGCTCAGGGACTAGCGGGACTTACAATGAGCAGTTCTTC.

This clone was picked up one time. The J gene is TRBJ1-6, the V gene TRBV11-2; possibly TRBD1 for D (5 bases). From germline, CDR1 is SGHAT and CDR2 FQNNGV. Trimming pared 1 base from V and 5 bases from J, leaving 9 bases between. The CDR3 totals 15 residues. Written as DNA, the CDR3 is TGTGCCAGCAGCTTAGTTTGGGGGGATAATTCACCCCTCCACTTT. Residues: CASSLVWGDNSPLHF.

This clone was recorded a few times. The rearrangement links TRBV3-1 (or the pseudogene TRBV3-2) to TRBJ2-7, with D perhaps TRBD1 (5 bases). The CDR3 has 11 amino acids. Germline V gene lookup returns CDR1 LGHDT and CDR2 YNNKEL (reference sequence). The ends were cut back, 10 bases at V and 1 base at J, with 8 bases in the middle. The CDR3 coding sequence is TGTGCCACCCAGGGATCCTACGAGCAGTACTTC. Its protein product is CATQGSYEQYF.

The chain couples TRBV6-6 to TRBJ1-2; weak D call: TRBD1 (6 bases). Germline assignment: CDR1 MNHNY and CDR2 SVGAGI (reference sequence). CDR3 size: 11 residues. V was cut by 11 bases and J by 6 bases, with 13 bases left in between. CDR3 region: CAYWDTDGYTF. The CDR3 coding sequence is TGTGCCTACTGGGACACGGATGGCTACACCTTC.

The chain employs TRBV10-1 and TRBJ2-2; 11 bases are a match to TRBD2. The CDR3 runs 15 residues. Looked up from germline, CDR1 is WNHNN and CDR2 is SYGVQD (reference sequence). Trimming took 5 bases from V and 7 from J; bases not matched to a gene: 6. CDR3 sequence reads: CASSKLAGVVGELFF. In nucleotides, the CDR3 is TGCGCCAGCAGTAAACTAGCGGGAGTTGTCGGGGAGCTGTTTTTT.

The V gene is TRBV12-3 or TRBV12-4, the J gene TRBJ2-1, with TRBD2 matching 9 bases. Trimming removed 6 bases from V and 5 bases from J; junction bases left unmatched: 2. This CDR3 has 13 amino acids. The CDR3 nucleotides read TGTGCCAGCAGGCCTAGCGGGAACAATGAGCAGTTCTTC. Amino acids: CASRPSGNNEQFF.

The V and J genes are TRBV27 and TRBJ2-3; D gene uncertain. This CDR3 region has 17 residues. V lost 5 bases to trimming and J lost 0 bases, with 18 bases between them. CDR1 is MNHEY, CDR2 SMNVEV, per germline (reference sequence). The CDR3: CASSPPPREISTDTQYF. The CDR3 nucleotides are TGTGCCAGCAGTCCCCCCCCGAGAGAGATTAGCACAGATACGCAGTATTTT.

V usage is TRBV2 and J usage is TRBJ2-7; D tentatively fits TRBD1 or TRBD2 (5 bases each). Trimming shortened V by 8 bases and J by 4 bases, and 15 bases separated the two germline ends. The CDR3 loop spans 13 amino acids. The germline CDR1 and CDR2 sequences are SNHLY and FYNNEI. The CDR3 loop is CASSGTVHYEQYF. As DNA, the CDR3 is TGTGCCAGCTCCGGGACGGTACATTACGAGCAGTACTTC.

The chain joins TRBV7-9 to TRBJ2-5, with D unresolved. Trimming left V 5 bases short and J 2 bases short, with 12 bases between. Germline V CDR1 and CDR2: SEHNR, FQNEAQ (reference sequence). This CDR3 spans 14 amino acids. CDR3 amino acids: CASSPVGLQETQYF. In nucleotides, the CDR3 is TGTGCCAGCAGCCCCGTAGGCTTACAAGAGACCCAGTACTTC.

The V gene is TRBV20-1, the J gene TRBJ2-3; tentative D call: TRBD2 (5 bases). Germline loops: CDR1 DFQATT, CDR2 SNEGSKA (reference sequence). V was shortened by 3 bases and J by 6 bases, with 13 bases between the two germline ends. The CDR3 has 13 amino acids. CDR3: CSASRAVLDTQYF. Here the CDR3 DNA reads TGCAGTGCTAGTCGAGCGGTTCTGGATACGCAGTATTTT.

The CDR3 protein is CASSQERTASLSKGYTF. DNA for the CDR3: TGTGCCAGCTCCCAAGAGAGGACCGCGAGCCTGTCGAAGGGCTACACCTTC. The chain uses TRBV2 and TRBJ1-2; D is unresolved. Trimming stripped 8 bases from V and 8 bases from J, with 30 bases between. Germline CDR1 reads SNHLY; CDR2 reads FYNNEI. There are 17 residues in the CDR3.

In DNA, the CDR3 is TGTGCCAGCAGTATCGGGACAGGGGGCTTTAGGATTGGAGGCTACACCTTC. It is translated as CASSIGTGGFRIGGYTF. The chain carries TRBV3-1 (or the pseudogene TRBV3-2) and TRBJ1-2, with TRBD1 matching 12 bases. The CDR3 contains 17 residues. The J segment lost 8 bases and the V segment lost 6 bases, leaving 16 bases of the junction unmatched. Germline-derived CDR1 and CDR2 are LGHDT and YNNKEL (reference sequence).

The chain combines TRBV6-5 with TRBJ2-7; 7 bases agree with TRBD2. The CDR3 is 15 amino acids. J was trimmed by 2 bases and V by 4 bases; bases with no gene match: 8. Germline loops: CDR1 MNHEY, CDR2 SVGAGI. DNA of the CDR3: TGTGCCAGCAGTTCGCTGGCGGGAGTACCCTACGAGCAGTACTTC. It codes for CASSSLAGVPYEQYF.

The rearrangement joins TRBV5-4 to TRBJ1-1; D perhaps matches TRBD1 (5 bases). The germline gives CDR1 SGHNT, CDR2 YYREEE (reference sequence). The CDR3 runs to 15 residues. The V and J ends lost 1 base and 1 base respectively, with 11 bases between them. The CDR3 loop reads CASSLSLTGNTEAFF. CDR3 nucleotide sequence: TGTGCCAGCAGCTTGTCTCTTACAGGGAACACTGAAGCTTTCTTT.

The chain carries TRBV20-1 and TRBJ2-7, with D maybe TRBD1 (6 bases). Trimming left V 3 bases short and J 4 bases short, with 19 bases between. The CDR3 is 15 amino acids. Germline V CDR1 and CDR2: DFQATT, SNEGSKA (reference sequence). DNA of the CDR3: TGCAGTGCTAGTGGGGCGGCAGGGGCCAGGTACGAGCAGTACTTC. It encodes CSASGAAGARYEQYF.

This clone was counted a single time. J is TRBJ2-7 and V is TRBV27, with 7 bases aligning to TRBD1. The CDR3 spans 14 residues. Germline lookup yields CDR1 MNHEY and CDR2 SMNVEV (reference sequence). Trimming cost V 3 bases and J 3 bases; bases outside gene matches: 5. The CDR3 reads CASSFEAGGYEQYF. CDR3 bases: TGTGCCAGCAGTTTTGAGGCAGGGGGCTACGAGCAGTACTTC.

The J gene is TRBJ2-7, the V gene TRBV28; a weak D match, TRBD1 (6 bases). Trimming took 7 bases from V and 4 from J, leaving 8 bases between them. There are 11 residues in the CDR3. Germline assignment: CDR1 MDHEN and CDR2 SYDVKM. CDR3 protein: CASNQGYEQYF. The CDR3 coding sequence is TGTGCCAGCAACCAGGGGTACGAGCAGTACTTC.

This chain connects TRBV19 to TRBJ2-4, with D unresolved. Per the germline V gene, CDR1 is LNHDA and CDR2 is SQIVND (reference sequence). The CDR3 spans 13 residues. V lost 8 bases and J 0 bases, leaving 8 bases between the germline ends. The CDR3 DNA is TGTGCCAGTCGAGATTTAGCCAAAAACATTCAGTACTTC. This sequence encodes CASRDLAKNIQYF.

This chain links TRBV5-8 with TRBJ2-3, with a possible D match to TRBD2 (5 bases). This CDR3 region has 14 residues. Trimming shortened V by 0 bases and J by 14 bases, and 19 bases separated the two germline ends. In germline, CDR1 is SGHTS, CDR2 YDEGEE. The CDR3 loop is CASSLVRGTSFGYF. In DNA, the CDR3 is TGTGCCAGCAGCTTGGTTCGGGGAACGAGTTTTGGGTATTTT.

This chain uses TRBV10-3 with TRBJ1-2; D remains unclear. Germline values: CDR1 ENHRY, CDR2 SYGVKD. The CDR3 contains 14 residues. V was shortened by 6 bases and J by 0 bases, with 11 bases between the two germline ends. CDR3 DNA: TGTGCCATCAGCCCGGGGTCGGCTAACTATGGCTACACCTTC. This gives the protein CAISPGSANYGYTF.

The CDR3 is CASSFWAQGSGNTIYF. The CDR3 coding sequence is TGTGCCAGCAGTTTCTGGGCACAGGGTTCTGGAAACACCATATATTTT. The chain has TRBV28 and TRBJ1-3; D perhaps matches TRBD1 (6 bases). CDR1 and CDR2 (germline): MDHEN, SYDVKM. The CDR3 has 16 amino acids. V lost 3 bases to trimming and J lost 1 base, with 13 bases between them.